The source of this T cell receptor (beta chain) is a study of long-term antiretroviral therapy in people with HIV. Overall study findings and caveats: Missing from the dataset were any data on ART adherence, viral resistance or therapy changes. HIV repertoires spanned narrower CDR3 length ranges than controls.

Each HIV participant was treated in the United States. Roughly 0.85-10 million cryopreserved PBMC were held in samples before DNA extraction. About this clone itself: Its cognate antigen is unknown.

Germline V gives CDR1 MDHEN, CDR2 SYDVKM. The CDR3 length is 16 residues. The V end was cut by 3 bases, the J end by 0 bases, with 12 bases between. Version v3.0 of the immunoSEQ assay was performed at survey level. Assay: immunoSEQ multiplex PCR; the TCRdb copy retains only in-frame clones and omits some. The table has around 26,000 clones, more than 65% seen once. The sequence was collected from a woman aged 40 to 50 with HIV. This sequence joins TRBV28 and TRBJ1-5, with D possibly matching TRBD1 (5 bases). The sequenced sample was unsorted PBMCs, obtained 0.5 years after starting antiretroviral therapy. CDR3 in amino acids: CASSFGGVYSNQPQHF. The CDR3 bases are TGTGCCAGCAGTTTCGGAGGGGTCTATAGCAATCAGCCCCAGCATTTT. Filled out from reference TRBV28 and TRBJ1-5, the complete variable domain reads DVKVTQSSRYLVKRTGEKVFLECVQDMDHENMFWYRQDPGLGLRLIYFSYDVKMKEKGDIPEGYSVSREKKERFSLILESASTNQTSMYLCASSFGGVYSNQPQHFGDGTRLSIL.